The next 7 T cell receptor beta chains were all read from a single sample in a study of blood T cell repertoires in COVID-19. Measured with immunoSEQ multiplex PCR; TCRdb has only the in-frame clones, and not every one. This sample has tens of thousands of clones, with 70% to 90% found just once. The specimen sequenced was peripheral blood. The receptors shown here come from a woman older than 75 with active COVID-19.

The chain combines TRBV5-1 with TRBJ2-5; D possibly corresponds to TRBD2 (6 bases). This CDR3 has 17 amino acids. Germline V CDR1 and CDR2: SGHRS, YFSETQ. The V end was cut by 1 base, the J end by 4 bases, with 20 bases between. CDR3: CASSLSLLGGRGETQYF. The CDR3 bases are TGCGCCAGCAGCTTGTCTCTTCTGGGGGGAAGGGGAGAGACCCAGTACTTC.

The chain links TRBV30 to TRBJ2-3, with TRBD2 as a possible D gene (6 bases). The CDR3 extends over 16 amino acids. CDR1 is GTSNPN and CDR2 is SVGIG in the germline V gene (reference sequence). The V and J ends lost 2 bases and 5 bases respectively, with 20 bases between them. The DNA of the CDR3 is TGTGCCTGGAGTCGGCGGGACTCACCGAAAGGAGATACGCAGTATTTT. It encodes CAWSRRDSPKGDTQYF.

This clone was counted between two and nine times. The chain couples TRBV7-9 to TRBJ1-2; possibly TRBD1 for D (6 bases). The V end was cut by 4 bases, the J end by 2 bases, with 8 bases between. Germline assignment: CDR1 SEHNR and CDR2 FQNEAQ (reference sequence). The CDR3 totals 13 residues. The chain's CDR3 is CASSYQGNYGYTF. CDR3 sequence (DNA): TGTGCCAGCAGCTATCAGGGGAACTATGGCTACACCTTC.

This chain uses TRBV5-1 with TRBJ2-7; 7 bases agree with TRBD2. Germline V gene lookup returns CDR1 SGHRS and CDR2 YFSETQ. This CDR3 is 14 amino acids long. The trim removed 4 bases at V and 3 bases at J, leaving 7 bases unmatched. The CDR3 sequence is CASSGTGGLYEQYF. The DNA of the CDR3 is TGCGCCAGCAGCGGGACGGGAGGCCTCTACGAGCAGTACTTC.

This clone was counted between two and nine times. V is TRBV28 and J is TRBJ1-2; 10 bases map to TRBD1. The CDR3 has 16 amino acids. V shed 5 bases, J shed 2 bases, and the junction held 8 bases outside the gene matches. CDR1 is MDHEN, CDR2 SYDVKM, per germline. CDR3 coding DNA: TGTGCCAGCAGTCGGACTCGGACAGGGGGAAACTATGGCTACACCTTC. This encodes CASSRTRTGGNYGYTF.

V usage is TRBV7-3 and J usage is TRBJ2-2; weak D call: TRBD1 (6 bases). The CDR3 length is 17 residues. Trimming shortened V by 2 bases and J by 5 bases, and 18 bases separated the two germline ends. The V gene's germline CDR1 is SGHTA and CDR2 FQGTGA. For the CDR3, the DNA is TGTGCCAGCAGCTTAGACGGAAACAGGGTGGGAACCGGGGAGCTGTTTTTT. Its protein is CASSLDGNRVGTGELFF.

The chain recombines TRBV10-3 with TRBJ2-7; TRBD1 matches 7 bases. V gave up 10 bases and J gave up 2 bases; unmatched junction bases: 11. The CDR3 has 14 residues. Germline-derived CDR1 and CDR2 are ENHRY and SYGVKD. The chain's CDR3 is CATRYSGGPYEQYF. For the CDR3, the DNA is TGTGCCACCAGATATTCAGGGGGTCCCTACGAGCAGTACTTC.